The sequence of this T cell receptor (beta chain) was determined in a study of shared clonotypes between healthy human individuals. Whole-study context: Per donor, CD8 memory used one plate, CD8 naive used two, CD4 memory used three and CD4 naive used three.

Genomic DNA of each subset was evenly split across several immunoSEQ plates. In the source study's methods: ImmunoSEQ sequences covered only the junction and lacked quality scores; filtering therefore differed. Profiling relied on immunoSEQ multiplex PCR, and the TCRdb table lists in-frame clones only, not all of them. V, J and clone size reflect that table, while D and trimming were determined from the DNA. The data show roughly 200,000 clones, with approximately 60% seen just once and 8% to 13% held by the top ten. V was pared by 4 bases and J by 3 bases, with 6 bases of the junction left unmatched. Germline-derived CDR1 and CDR2 are MDHEN and SYDVKM. The CDR3 has 15 amino acids.

The sequenced material came from memory CD4+ T cells sorted from blood. As to subset: CD45RA-negative fraction. The sequence came from a man in his thirties or forties in good health. This rearrangement joins TRBV28 to TRBJ2-1, with TRBD2 matching 7 bases. For the CDR3, the DNA is TGTGCCAGCAGTTCGCCTAGCGGCCTCTACAATGAGCAGTTCTTC. Translation gives CASSSPSGLYNEQFF.